This TCR beta chain appears in the sequencing data of a study of cytomegalovirus exposure and HLA in healthy donors. Here immunoSEQ multiplex PCR was the method, and the copy in TCRdb shows in-frame clones only, minus some. The sample holds about 140,000 clones, about 94% seen once. The donors were members of the roughly 130-subject validation cohort (separate from the roughly 700-subject first cohort). V was pared by 4 bases and J by 1 base, with 2 bases of the junction left unmatched. This CDR3 is built from 15 residues. The germline gives CDR1 SGHTS, CDR2 YDEGEE. This sequence originates from a man aged 18 to 30 in good health and CMV-seropositive. V is TRBV5-8 and J is TRBJ2-3, with TRBD1 matching 11 bases. Sequencing was done on a sample of PBMCs. The CDR3 protein is CASSAGQGGTDTQYF. The DNA of the CDR3 is TGTGCCAGCAGCGCGGGACAGGGGGGCACAGATACGCAGTATTTT.